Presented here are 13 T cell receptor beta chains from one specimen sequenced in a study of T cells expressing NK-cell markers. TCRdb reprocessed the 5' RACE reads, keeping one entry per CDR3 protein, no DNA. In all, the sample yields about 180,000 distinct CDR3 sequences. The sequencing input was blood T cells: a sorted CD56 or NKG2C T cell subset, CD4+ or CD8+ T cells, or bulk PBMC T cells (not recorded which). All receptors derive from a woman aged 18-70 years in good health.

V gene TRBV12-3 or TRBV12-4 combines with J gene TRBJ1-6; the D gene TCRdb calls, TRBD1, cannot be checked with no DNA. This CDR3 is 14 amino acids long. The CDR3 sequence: CASRVGTATTPLHF.

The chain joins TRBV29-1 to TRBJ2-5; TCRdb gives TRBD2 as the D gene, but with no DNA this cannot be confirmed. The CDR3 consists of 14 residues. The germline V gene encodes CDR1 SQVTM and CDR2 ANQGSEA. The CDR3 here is CSVERGSRQETQYF.

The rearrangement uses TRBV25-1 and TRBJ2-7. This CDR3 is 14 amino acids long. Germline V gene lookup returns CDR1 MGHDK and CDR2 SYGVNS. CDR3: CASSESGSTSEQYF.

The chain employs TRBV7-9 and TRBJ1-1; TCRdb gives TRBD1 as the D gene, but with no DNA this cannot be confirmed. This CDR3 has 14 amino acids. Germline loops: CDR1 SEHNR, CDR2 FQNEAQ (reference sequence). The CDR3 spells CASSLISGQDEAFF.

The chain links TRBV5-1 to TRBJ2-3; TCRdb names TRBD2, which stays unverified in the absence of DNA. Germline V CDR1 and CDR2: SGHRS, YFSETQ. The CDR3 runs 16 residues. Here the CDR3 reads CASRQPSGGAKDTQYF.

The chain's CDR3 is CASSTGQASYNEQFF. The chain has TRBV9 and TRBJ2-1; the D call from TCRdb, TRBD1, cannot be confirmed without DNA. Germline CDR1 and CDR2: SGDLS and YYNGEE. This CDR3 has 15 residues.

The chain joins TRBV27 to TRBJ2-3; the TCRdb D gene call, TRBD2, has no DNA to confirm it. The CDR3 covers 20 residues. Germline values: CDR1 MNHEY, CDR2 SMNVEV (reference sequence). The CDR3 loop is CASIRAGGGRAKKLTDTQYF.

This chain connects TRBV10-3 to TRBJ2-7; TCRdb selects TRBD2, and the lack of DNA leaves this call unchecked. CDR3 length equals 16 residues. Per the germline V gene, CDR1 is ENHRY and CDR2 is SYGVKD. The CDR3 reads CAISGRTSGSSYEQYF.

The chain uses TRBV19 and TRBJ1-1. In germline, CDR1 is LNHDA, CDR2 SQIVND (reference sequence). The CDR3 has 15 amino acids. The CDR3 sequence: CASSSGAATNTEAFF.

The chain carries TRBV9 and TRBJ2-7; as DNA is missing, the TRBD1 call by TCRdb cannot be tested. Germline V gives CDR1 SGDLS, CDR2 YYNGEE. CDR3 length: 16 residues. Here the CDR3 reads CASSVDGQGFDYEQYF.

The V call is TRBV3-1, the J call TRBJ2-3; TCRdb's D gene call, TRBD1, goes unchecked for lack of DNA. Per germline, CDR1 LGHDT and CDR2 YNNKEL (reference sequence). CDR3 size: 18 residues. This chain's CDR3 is CASSQDPFGGGRSNTQYF.

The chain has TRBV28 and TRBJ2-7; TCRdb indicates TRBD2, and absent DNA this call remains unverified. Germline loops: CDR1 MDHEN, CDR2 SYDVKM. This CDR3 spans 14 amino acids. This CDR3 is CASSSWTSSYEQYF.

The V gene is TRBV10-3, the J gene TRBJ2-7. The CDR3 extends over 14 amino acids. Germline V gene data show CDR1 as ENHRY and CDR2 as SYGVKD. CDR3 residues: CAISESFQVYEQYF.